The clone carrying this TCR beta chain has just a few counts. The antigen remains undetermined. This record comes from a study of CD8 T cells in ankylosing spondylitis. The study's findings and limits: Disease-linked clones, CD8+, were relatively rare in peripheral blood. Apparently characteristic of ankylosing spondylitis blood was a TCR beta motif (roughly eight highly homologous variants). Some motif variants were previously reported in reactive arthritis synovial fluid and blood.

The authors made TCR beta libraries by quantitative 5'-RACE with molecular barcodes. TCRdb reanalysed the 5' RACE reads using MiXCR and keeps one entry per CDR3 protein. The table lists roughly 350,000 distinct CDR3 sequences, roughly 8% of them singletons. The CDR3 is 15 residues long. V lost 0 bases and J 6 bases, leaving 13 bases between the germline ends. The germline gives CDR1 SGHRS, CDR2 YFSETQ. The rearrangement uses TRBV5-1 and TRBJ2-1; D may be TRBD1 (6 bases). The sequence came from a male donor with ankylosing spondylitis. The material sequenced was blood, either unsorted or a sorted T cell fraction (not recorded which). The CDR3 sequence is CASSLVQGSANEQFF. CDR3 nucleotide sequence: TGCGCCAGCAGCTTGGTTCAGGGGAGCGCCAATGAGCAGTTCTTC.